The T cell receptor beta chain described here comes from a study of naive and memory T cell subsets. CD4 T cells were positively selected, then CD8 T cells from the CD4-negative fraction. Both TRBC1 and TRBC2 were covered by a beta constant-region primer of two equimolar oligonucleotides. Using its own MiXCR run on the UMI-ligation and nested PCR reads, TCRdb lists one record per CDR3 protein. The profile shows 150,000 or so distinct CDR3 sequences, 17% of them singletons. The ends were cut back, 3 bases at V and 4 bases at J, with 12 bases in the middle. Germline-derived CDR1 and CDR2 are DFQATT and SNEGSKA (reference sequence). This CDR3 is built from 14 residues. This clonotype was counted at least ten times.

The V call is TRBV20-1, the J call TRBJ2-2; D not certain. The receptor was isolated from a human donor in good health. What was sequenced was naive CD4+ T cells from blood. CDR3: CSASSGSSTGELFF. The CDR3 DNA follows: TGCAGTGCTAGTAGTGGGTCGAGCACCGGGGAGCTGTTTTTT.